This TCR beta chain was documented in a study of blood T cells in healthy people across ages (dated by TCRdb to between 2014 and 2017). For the study in its entirety: Template switching captured roughly one uniquely barcoded TCR beta cDNA molecule per two T cells in model experiments. Two additional independent replicas of 1 million unique cDNA reads from the same blood draw were analyzed for two donors (one aged 18 to 30 and one aged 80 or older). To track age-related changes in TCR beta repertoire diversity, the study relied on deep sequencing normalized with unique cDNA molecular identifiers. Four age groups were formed from the donors: young (average approximately 15 years), middle-aged (around 41), aged (62) and long-lived (about 80).

Based on the germline V gene, the CDR1 and CDR2 sequences are SQVTM and ANQGSEA. Taken from cysteine to phenylalanine, the CDR3 has 12 residues. Only CDR3 DNA remains: 36 bases, in frame from the first base. Cut back by 4 bases and 3 bases, the V and J ends lie 10 bases apart. What the authors observed across the whole study: Estimates of total diversity based on one million sequenced T cells were regarded as lower bounds and as underestimates. The CMV infection status of donors was not known, potentially confounding age-related changes in expanded clonotypes. Conclusive comparison of naive and antigen-experienced compartments was prevented by the profiling of bulk unsorted PBMCs. Compared with the aged group, the long-lived group had more naive CD4+ T cells, fewer expanded clones and increased TCR diversity, suggesting age selection. The percentage of naive T cells measured by flow cytometry correlated strongly with observed TCR beta diversity. As age increased, observed TCR beta diversity per million T cells dropped in a roughly linear way, and a significant reduction was already evident by age approximately 40.

Donors were a few dozen systemically healthy Caucasian individuals from Russia aged about 6 to 100 years. Around 10 milliliters of peripheral blood were collected from each donor into EDTA-treated Vacutainer tubes. Ficoll-Paque density-gradient centrifugation was used to isolate PBMCs, with at least 6 million per sample. Trizol reagent was used to extract total RNA from the PBMCs, yielding at least 5 micrograms per sample. The percentages of naive CD45RAhigh/CD27high T cells were determined by flow cytometry on a PBMC aliquot from every donor. With respect to this clonotype: Its antigen specificity is not known. One base away there is no much larger clone; base qualities are not given.

Preparation of the library involved 5' RACE. Data came from an Illumina HiSeq 2500. A second roughly 7 to 11 cycle PCR used a sample-barcoded 5' primer and a J-beta primer mix. A unique molecular identifier was introduced onto each TCR beta cDNA molecule by a template-switch 5' adaptor carrying 12 random nucleotides. Each sample yielded at least 3 million CDR3-containing paired-end reads. The Mint cDNA synthesis kit, primed by a TRBC-specific oligonucleotide, was used to synthesize first-strand cDNA from all RNA. All cDNA was treated with uracil-DNA glycosylase and then went through a first 18-cycle PCR with the universal primers M1SS and BC2_uni_R. Per the authors' processing: For normalization, 1 million high-quality reads, each with a distinct molecular identifier, were randomly selected from each sample. Instead of being binned into consensus sequences, reads that shared molecular identifiers were thrown out. CDR3 identification, clonotype clustering and error correction used MiTCR with a Q25 quality threshold and the strictest error-elimination algorithm. Lower-bound total TCR beta diversity was estimated with a nonparametric unseen species model using Euler transformation. TCRdb trimmed the raw reads at Q25, called clones with MiXCR and kept productive beta chains. Rows are combined by CDR3 protein, so each entry shows the most common genes and DNA. None of the V and J calls come from the authors' own analysis; TCRdb made them. The sample table lists 900,000 to 950,000 distinct CDR3 sequences, just under 30% of them with a count of one. 10% of the sample goes to the ten largest clones.

Separately, the same data were catalogued under a study of T cells of mothers and their children. Reported in the second study: Donors were nine systemically healthy Caucasian individuals: three mothers and their six children. cDNA synthesis consumed the entire amount of extracted RNA, loaded at 1.5 ug RNA in each 15 ul reaction. Sample barcodes and 2-4 random nucleotides were added via the M1S primer in the second PCR. Over 8 million TCR beta CDR3 reads came from each mother, compared with millions of reads from each child. In both related and unrelated pairs, thymic selection shapes the output of TCR recombination in a similar way, with inherited differences having only a minor effect. Normalized repertoire overlap was always found to be slightly, but never significantly, higher in related mother-child pairs than in unrelated mother-child pairs. Persistent microchimeric T cell clones were not detected, at a sensitivity of 85 to 100 clones per million clonotypes. In the study, deep NGS was used to compare the TCR beta repertoires of mothers and children, and features distinguishing related mother-child pairs from unrelated individuals were sought. On average, the children were approximately 11 +/- 4 years old, while the mothers were about 38 +/- 4 years old. After adapter ligation with NEBNext reagents, the libraries were sequenced on Illumina HiSeq 2000 with 100+100 nt paired-end reads. To avoid cross-contamination, the mother libraries and the child libraries were prepared a month apart and sequenced in separate runs. Each donor had between roughly 450,000 and 2,300,000 distinct TCR beta clonotypes identified. Naive TCR beta clonotypes were estimated from low-frequency clonotypes matched to each donor's FACS-determined naive share, without sorting.

The rearranged chain carries TRBV29-1 and TRBJ2-7; no D gene call is confident. The sequenced material came from blood. This TCR derives from a middle-aged woman in good health. The nucleotide sequence reads TGCAGCGTTGGACTCAACAGCTACGAGCAGTACTTC. Its product reads: CSVGLNSYEQYF.